Below are 8 T cell receptor beta chains sequenced from a single sample in a study of T cells in Graves' hyperthyroidism and ophthalmopathy. From RNA transcripts, TCR beta CDR3 regions were amplified. The primer set for the first-round RT-PCR of the TCR CDR3 was HTBI. TCRdb re-called the multiplex PCR reads with MiXCR, one entry per CDR3 protein. The sample consists of about 180,000 distinct CDR3 sequences, over 15% of them appearing once. Sequencing was carried out using blood. The receptors were gathered from a woman aged 50 to 60 with Graves' hyperthyroidism.

There are many counts of this clonotype. This chain connects TRBV5-5 to TRBJ1-5; no clear D. CDR3 size: 16 residues. V gave up 4 bases and J gave up 0 bases, with 14 bases separating them. The germline CDR1 and CDR2 sequences are SGHKS and YYEKEE (reference sequence). CDR3 region: CASSREGLNSNQPQHF. The CDR3 DNA reads TGTGCCAGCAGCAGGGAGGGCCTTAATAGCAATCAGCCCCAGCATTTT.

This clonotype was found many times. The V call is TRBV7-9, the J call TRBJ2-4; D unresolved. Per the germline V gene, CDR1 is SEHNR and CDR2 is FQNEAQ (reference sequence). The germline V and J ends were trimmed by 5 bases and 10 bases, with 12 bases remaining between them. This CDR3 has 12 amino acids. In DNA, the CDR3 is TGTGCCAGCAGCACCTCGGACGGAATTCAGTACTTC. Protein product: CASSTSDGIQYF. Variable domain in full (rest from reference TRBV7-9 and TRBJ2-4): DTGVSQNPRHKITKRGQNVTFRCDPISEHNRLYWYRQTLGQGPEFLTYFQNEAQLEKSRLLSDRFSAERPKGSFSTLEIQRTEQGDSAMYLCASSTSDGIQYFGAGTRLSVL.

This clonotype was detected a few times. The rearrangement uses TRBV5-8 and TRBJ1-3; D is perhaps TRBD1 (6 bases). Trimming pared 0 bases from V and 0 bases from J, leaving 10 bases between. The germline CDR1 and CDR2 sequences are SGHTS and YDEGEE. CDR3 size: 16 residues. For the CDR3, the DNA is TGTGCCAGCAGCTTGGCGGCAGGGGACTCTGGAAACACCATATATTTT. Translation gives CASSLAAGDSGNTIYF. The whole variable domain, remainder taken from reference TRBV5-8 and TRBJ1-3, is EAGVTQSPTHLIKTRGQQATLRCSPISGHTSVYWYQQALGLGLQFLLWYDEGEERNRGNFPPRFSGRQFPNYSSELNVNALELEDSALYLCASSLAAGDSGNTIYFGEGSWLTVV.

The CDR3 sequence: CASSLPGLAGGVNEQFF. CDR3 bases: TGTGCCAGCAGCTTACCTGGGCTAGCGGGGGGCGTGAATGAGCAGTTCTTC. The J gene is TRBJ2-1, the V gene TRBV7-8; TRBD2 aligns across 11 bases. Germline V lookup: CDR1 SGHVS, CDR2 FQNEAQ. The CDR3 spans 17 residues. The trim removed 2 bases at V and 7 bases at J, leaving 10 bases unmatched.

The J gene is TRBJ2-3, the V gene TRBV11-3; the D is unclear. CDR1 and CDR2 from the germline V gene are SGHNT and YENEEA. This CDR3 has 14 amino acids. The germline V and J ends were trimmed by 7 bases and 0 bases, with 11 bases remaining between them. The CDR3 reads CASTNGRSTDTQYF. The CDR3 DNA reads as TGTGCCAGCACTAATGGGCGGAGCACAGATACGCAGTATTTT. The variable domain in full, with the rest retrieved from reference TRBV11-3 and TRBJ2-3, is EAGVVQSPRYKIIEKKQPVAFWCNPISGHNTLYWYLQNLGQGPELLIRYENEEAVDDSQLPKDRFSAERLKGVDSTLKIQPAELGDSAVYLCASTNGRSTDTQYFGPGTRLTVL.

This clonotype was seen many times. The chain uses TRBV7-6 and TRBJ2-1; D might be TRBD1 (6 bases). V shed 1 base and J shed 8 bases, with 12 bases lying between them. Germline V CDR1 and CDR2: SGHVS, FNYEAQ. The CDR3 loop spans 14 amino acids. CDR3 region: CASSLVSGGDEQFF. Written as DNA, the CDR3 is TGTGCCAGCAGCTTAGTAAGTGGGGGCGATGAGCAGTTCTTC.

This clonotype was detected ten times or more. The chain links TRBV28 to TRBJ1-1; no reliable D call. CDR1 is MDHEN and CDR2 is SYDVKM in the germline V gene. The CDR3 loop spans 15 amino acids. Trimming pared 3 bases from V and 1 base from J, leaving 12 bases between. The CDR3 is CASSFRPGRNTEAFF. The CDR3 nucleotides read TGTGCCAGCAGTTTTCGACCCGGACGGAACACTGAAGCTTTCTTT.

V and J are TRBV4-3 and TRBJ2-2; TRBD1 matches at 8 bases. V dropped 0 bases and J dropped 3; count of bases not matched to a gene: 6. The CDR3 is made up of 17 amino acids. Per germline, CDR1 LGHNA and CDR2 YSLEER. The chain's CDR3 is CASSQDRGRGHTGELFF. DNA of the CDR3: TGCGCCAGCAGCCAAGATAGAGGCAGGGGGCACACCGGGGAGCTGTTTTTT.